A single sample is the source of the 2 T cell receptor beta chains below, sequenced in a study of blood T cell repertoires in COVID-19. Here immunoSEQ multiplex PCR was the method, and the copy in TCRdb shows in-frame clones only, minus some. Altogether 200,000 or so clones are present, 80% to 90% being singletons, with the ten largest covering less than 15%. Sequencing input: peripheral blood. These receptors were obtained from a woman of 80 years or more with COVID-19, enrolled during active disease.

This clone was seen once. The rearrangement uses TRBV15 and TRBJ2-3, with 9 bases fitting TRBD2. V lost 0 bases to trimming and J lost 4 bases; unmatched junction nucleotides: 2. This CDR3 has 15 amino acids. Germline lookup yields CDR1 LNHNV and CDR2 YYDKDF (reference sequence). CDR3 sequence: CATSREREGPDTQYF. The CDR3 DNA reads TGTGCCACCAGCAGAGAGCGGGAGGGTCCAGATACGCAGTATTTT.

The rearrangement links TRBV6-2 or TRBV6-3 to TRBJ1-2, with D maybe TRBD1 (5 bases). Trimming shortened V by 4 bases and J by 8 bases, and 8 bases separated the two germline ends. CDR1 is MNHEY, CDR2 SVGEGT, per germline. The CDR3 runs 11 residues. CDR3 nucleotides: TGTGCCAGCAGTTCGCGGGGGGGCTACACCTTC. Translated: CASSSRGGYTF.